This T cell receptor beta chain is drawn from a study of T cells in localized non-small cell lung cancer. General study results and limits: With higher T cell density in blood came longer overall survival. Adjacent lung had a median approximately 57 of the 100 largest tumor clones.

Libraries were prepared by immunoSEQ multiplex PCR; TCRdb keeps only in-frame clonotypes and omits some of them. The sample contains around 24,000 clones, roughly 87% of which appear only once. Germline loops: CDR1 SGDLS, CDR2 YYNGEE. V trimming: 4 bases; J trimming: 1 base; junction bases outside the gene matches: 11. The CDR3 is 16 residues long. Worth noting for this clone: Its antigen remains unidentified.

Sample: peripheral blood, taken before any cancer treatment. The TCR sequence derives from a male donor aged 60 or over with stage I squamous cell lung carcinoma. The chain combines TRBV9 with TRBJ2-7; 7 bases agree with TRBD1. The CDR3 DNA sequence: TGTGCCAGCAGCCCGCGTCCCGGGACAGCTTCCTACGAGCAGTACTTC. Translated: CASSPRPGTASYEQYF.